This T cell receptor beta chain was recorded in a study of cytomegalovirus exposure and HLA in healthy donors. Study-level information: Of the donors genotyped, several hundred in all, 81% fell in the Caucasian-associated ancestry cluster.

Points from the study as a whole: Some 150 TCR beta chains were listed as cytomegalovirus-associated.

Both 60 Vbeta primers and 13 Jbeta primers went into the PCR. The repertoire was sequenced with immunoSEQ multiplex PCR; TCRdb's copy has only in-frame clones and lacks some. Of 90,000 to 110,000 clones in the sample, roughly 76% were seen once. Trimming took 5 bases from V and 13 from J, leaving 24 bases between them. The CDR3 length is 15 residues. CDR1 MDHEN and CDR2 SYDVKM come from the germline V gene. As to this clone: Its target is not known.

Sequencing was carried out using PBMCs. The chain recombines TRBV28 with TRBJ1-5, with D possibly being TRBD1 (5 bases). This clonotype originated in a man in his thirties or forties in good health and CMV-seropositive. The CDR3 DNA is TGTGCCAGCAGTCTCGCGGGGCGGGGGGAGGAGGGACAGCATTTT. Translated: CASSLAGRGEEGQHF.